These 22 T cell receptor beta chains came from one sample sequenced in a study of tumor-infiltrating lymphocytes in primary liver carcinoma. The input was 400 to 500 ng total RNA; TCR beta cDNA was made from it with a constant-region primer. The TCR beta library was amplified through three nested multiplex PCR rounds in a modified ARM-PCR procedure. Rounds one and two of PCR, each of 10 cycles, were primed with TRBV1-TRBV30 forward primers and a C-beta reverse primer. TCRdb redid the calling of the multiplex PCR reads with MiXCR, one entry per CDR3 protein. The repertoire holds roughly 30,000 distinct CDR3 sequences, with over 60% as singletons. Taking 20-30 mg of unsorted bulk tissue, the authors co-extracted RNA and DNA. The specimen was liver tumor tissue from sampling region 5. Subset given: tumor region T5, tumor centre. These receptors originate from a man aged 35 to 55 with primary liver carcinoma and hepatitis B virus infection.

On this clonotype: The conserved closing phenylalanine or tryptophan is absent in this CDR3, likely reflecting a read error. This sequence joins TRBV6-2 or TRBV6-3 and TRBJ2-5; TRBD2 matches 11 bases. CDR1 MNHEY and CDR2 SVGEGT come from the germline V gene. The V and J ends lost 5 bases and 5 bases, in that order; junction bases with no gene match: 13. This CDR3 contains 17 residues. The CDR3, as DNA: TGTGCCAGCAGTCCAAAAGTAGCGGGAGGGCCGGGTGAGACCCAGTACCTC. Encoded protein: CASSPKVAGGPGETQYL.

This clonotype was observed once. Compared with germline, one end of the junction differs, possibly owing to a read error. This chain links TRBV5-4 with TRBJ2-3, with D unclear. The CDR3 has 14 residues. Germline V gives CDR1 SGHNT, CDR2 YYREEE (reference sequence). CDR3: CVSSLTTSTDTQYF. CDR3 coding DNA: TGTGTCAGCAGTTTGACCACTAGCACAGATACGCAGTATTTT.

This clonotype has at least ten counts. V and J are TRBV11-2 and TRBJ2-1, with TRBD2 matching over 13 bases. Germline V gene sequence: CDR1 SGHAT, CDR2 FQNNGV. This CDR3 comprises 15 residues. J gave up 7 bases and V 5 bases, and 5 bases lay outside the gene matches. Here the CDR3 reads CASSTGTSGINEQFF. The CDR3 DNA sequence: TGTGCCAGCAGCACAGGGACTAGCGGGATTAATGAGCAGTTCTTC.

Comments on this clonotype: Germline and junction disagree at one end, which may indicate a read error. V and J are TRBV11-2 and TRBJ2-7; D might be TRBD1 (5 bases). The CDR3 totals 15 residues. CDR1 and CDR2 (germline): SGHAT, FQNNGV. CDR3 loop: CASGFVTDPDYEQYF. The CDR3 DNA reads TGTGCCAGCGGCTTCGTGACAGATCCAGACTACGAGCAGTACTTC.

Concerning this clonotype itself: An end of the junction differs from the germline gene, which may be a read error. The chain recombines TRBV6-1 with TRBJ1-5, with D uncertain. CDR1 is MNHNS and CDR2 is SASEGT in the germline V gene. CDR3 size: 15 residues. For the CDR3, the DNA is TGTACCAGCAGTGAAATCTCATATAGCAATCAGCACCAGCATTTT. Its translation: CTSSEISYSNQHQHF.

This clonotype was recorded once. The conserved phenylalanine or tryptophan is not found at the CDR3 terminus, so this likely reflects a read error. No DNA is shown, since the ends of the CDR3 on it are uncertain; the CDR3 is the one TCRdb lists. The gene calls are TRBV5-6 and TRBJ2-7; no check of the table's D call, TRBD2, against the DNA was made. Germline V CDR1 and CDR2: SGHDT, YYEEEE. The CDR3 region is 11 residues in length, termini included. The CDR3: CASSRGFERYL.

Of note for this clonotype: The CDR3 ends on some other residue instead of the conserved phenylalanine or tryptophan, so this is likely a read error. This sequence joins TRBV4-1 and TRBJ2-7; 10 bases fit TRBD2. CDR1 and CDR2 from the germline V gene are MGHRA and YSYEKL. The V segment lost 6 bases and the J segment 6 bases; nucleotides outside the gene matches: 5. The CDR3 spans 13 residues. The CDR3 protein is CASSLAGVGEQYL. CDR3 nucleotides: TGCGCCAGCAGTCTAGCGGGAGTAGGCGAGCAGTACCTC.

In the case of this clonotype: A junction boundary mismatches the germline segment, possibly from a read error. J is TRBJ2-7 and V is TRBV12-3 or TRBV12-4; 7 bases agree with TRBD2. This CDR3 region has 13 residues. CDR3 nucleotide sequence: TGCGCCAGCAACTACGGACTAGTTAACGAGCAGTACTTC. Translating it yields CASNYGLVNEQYF.

The rearrangement joins TRBV10-3 to TRBJ1-5, with D hard to call. Germline V gene sequence: CDR1 ENHRY, CDR2 SYGVKD. The CDR3 has 14 amino acids. CDR3 nucleotides: TGTACAATCAGTGAGTATGAGGGTGATCAGCCCCAGCATTTT. Amino acids: CTISEYEGDQPQHF.

For this clonotype: The junction departs from the called germline gene at one end, perhaps through a read error. This chain links TRBV5-1 with TRBJ1-1; tentative D call: TRBD1 (5 bases). CDR3 length: 13 amino acids. Germline CDR1 and CDR2: SGHRS and YFSETQ. The CDR3 DNA reads TGCGCCAGCAGCCTAGACAGTAACACTGAGGCTTTCTTT. Its translation is CASSLDSNTEAFF. Using reference TRBV5-1 and TRBJ1-1 for the parts outside the CDR3, the full variable domain is KAGVTQTPRYLIKTRGQQVTLSCSPISGHRSVSWYQQTPGQGLQFLFEYFSETQRNKGNFPGRFSGRQFSNSRSEMNVSTLELGDSALYLCASSLDSNTEAFFGQGTRLTVV.

Concerning this clonotype: The junction and the germline gene differ at one end; a read error may be behind it. This sequence joins TRBV10-2 and TRBJ1-2; D is possibly TRBD1 (5 bases). CDR1 WSHSY and CDR2 SAAADI come from the germline V gene. This CDR3 region has 21 residues. CDR3 sequence (DNA): TGCGCCAGCAGTGTGGGCTTAGTGCCGGGGGGTAGCCGAAGATTGGGTTATGGCTACATCTTC. Encoded protein: CASSVGLVPGGSRRLGYGYIF.

Comments on this clonotype: The junction and the germline gene differ at one end; a read error may be behind it. The rearrangement links TRBV2 to TRBJ2-4, with a weak D call TRBD2 (6 bases). This CDR3 region has 16 residues. Germline V gene lookup returns CDR1 SNHLY and CDR2 FYNNEI. Here the CDR3 DNA reads TGTGCCAGCAGTGAAGCAGGAGGGCCAGCCATAAACATTCAGTACTTC. Translated, it gives CASSEAGGPAINIQYF.

The table lists this clonotype with a count of one. One end of the junction does not line up with germline, which may come from a read error. The rearrangement links TRBV11-2 to TRBJ2-1, with unresolved D. This CDR3 is built from 14 residues. Germline CDR1 reads SGHAT; CDR2 reads FQNNGV. CDR3 sequence reads: CTSSVYQLVSELFF. The CDR3 nucleotides read TGTACCAGCAGCGTATACCAGCTAGTTAGTGAGCTGTTCTTC.

The chain carries TRBV24-1 and TRBJ2-3; 11 positions agree with TRBD2. Germline lookup yields CDR1 KGHDR and CDR2 SFDVKD. The CDR3 is 18 amino acids. The V segment lost 10 bases and the J segment 2 bases; nucleotides outside the gene matches: 16. In DNA form, the CDR3 reads TGTGCCACAGGACCGGGACTAGCGGAACTTACTACCACAGATACGCAGTATTTT. It encodes CATGPGLAELTTTDTQYF.

This clonotype was seen more than once but under ten times. A much bigger clone sits one base away, suggesting this may be a read error. The conserved final phenylalanine or tryptophan is absent from the CDR3, which likely points to a read error. This rearrangement joins TRBV7-9 to TRBJ2-7, with 10 bases matching TRBD2. CDR1 is SEHNR, CDR2 FQNEAQ, per germline (reference sequence). There are 15 residues in the CDR3. The V and J ends lost 4 bases and 3 bases, in that order; junction bases with no gene match: 6. CDR3 nucleotide sequence: TGTGCCAGCAGCTCGGAGACTAGCGGGTACTACGAGCAGTACATC. It is translated as CASSSETSGYYEQYI.

This clonotype was observed a few times. The junction does not match germline at one end; this may be a read error. The chain couples TRBV11-2 to TRBJ1-1; 8 bases are a match to TRBD1. Germline CDR1 SGHAT, CDR2 FQNNGV. This CDR3 is built from 14 residues. In DNA, the CDR3 is TGTGTCAGCAGGAGCCTAGGACAGGGCGGTGAAGCTTTCTTT. Translating it yields CVSRSLGQGGEAFF.

As regards this clonotype: An end of the junction does not agree with germline; a read error may underlie this. This rearrangement joins TRBV4-1 to TRBJ2-6; no reliable D call. Germline V gene sequence: CDR1 MGHRA, CDR2 YSYEKL. This CDR3 comprises 18 residues. CDR3: CASSRVILELSGANVLTF. Written as DNA, the CDR3 is TGTGCCAGCAGTCGAGTGATCCTCGAACTGTCCGGGGCCAACGTCCTGACTTTC.

With respect to this clonotype: A read error may produce the germline difference seen at one junction end. This chain links TRBV4-2 with TRBJ2-7; 7 nucleotides match TRBD2. CDR1 and CDR2 from the germline V gene are LGHNA and YNFKEQ. This CDR3 contains 16 residues. Here the CDR3 DNA reads TGTGCCAACAGCCAAGAGGCCAGCGGGGTATCCTACGAGCAGTACTTC. Encoded protein: CANSQEASGVSYEQYF.

On this clonotype itself: A much more abundant neighbour one base away suggests this may be a read error. V and J are TRBV11-2 and TRBJ1-1; 8 nucleotides match TRBD1. Germline V CDR1 and CDR2: SGHAT, FQNNGV. The CDR3 length is 14 residues. V trimming: 6 bases; J trimming: 7 bases; junction bases outside the gene matches: 10. DNA for the CDR3: TGTGCCAGCAGGACCCTAGGACAGGGCGATGAAGCTTTCTTT. As protein: CASRTLGQGDEAFF. Full variable domain (remainder filled in from reference TRBV11-2 and TRBJ1-1): EAGVAQSPRYKIIEKRQSVAFWCNPISGHATLYWYQQILGQGPKLLIQFQNNGVVDDSQLPKDRFSAERLKGVDSTLKIQPAKLEDSAVYLCASRTLGQGDEAFFGQGTRLTVV.

For this clonotype: The junction departs from the called germline gene at one end, perhaps through a read error. The V and J genes are TRBV11-2 and TRBJ2-1, with TRBD2 matching 7 bases. Germline V gene data show CDR1 as SGHAT and CDR2 as FQNNGV. There are 19 residues in the CDR3. Here the CDR3 DNA reads TGTACCAGCAGCTTAGATGGGCGATCCAGCGGGACCCTTTACAGTGAGCAGTTCTTC. Protein sequence: CTSSLDGRSSGTLYSEQFF. The full variable domain, its missing parts supplied by reference TRBV11-2 and TRBJ2-1, is EAGVAQSPRYKIIEKRQSVAFWCNPISGHATLYWYQQILGQGPKLLIQFQNNGVVDDSQLPKDRFSAERLKGVDSTLKIQPAKLEDSAVYLCTSSLDGRSSGTLYSEQFFGPGTRLTVL.

This clonotype appeared many times. The rearrangement links TRBV28 to TRBJ2-2; tentatively, D is TRBD1 (6 bases). V gave up 3 bases and J gave up 5 bases, with 16 bases separating them. Germline values: CDR1 MDHEN, CDR2 SYDVKM. The CDR3 spans 16 residues. The CDR3 bases are TGTGCCAGCAGTTTTCCTCAGGGACACTCAACCGGGGAGCTGTTTTTT. As protein: CASSFPQGHSTGELFF.

Worth noting for this clonotype: Compared with germline, one end of the junction differs, possibly owing to a read error. The chain links TRBV11-2 to TRBJ2-5, with unresolved D. This CDR3 is 13 amino acids long. Per germline, CDR1 SGHAT and CDR2 FQNNGV. The CDR3 sequence: CASSLDLQETQYF. CDR3 in DNA: TGTGCCAGCAGCTTAGATCTGCAAGAGACCCAATACTTC.